What follows are 20 T cell receptor beta chains derived from one specimen sequenced in a study of long-term antiretroviral therapy in people with HIV. Researchers ran immunoSEQ v3.0 at survey level. Sequencing used immunoSEQ multiplex PCR; TCRdb keeps in-frame clones, though not all of them. The data contain 25,000 to 35,000 clones, 70% to 90% of them singletons. The sample was unsorted PBMCs, taken around 5 years before starting antiretroviral therapy. These receptors were collected from a man aged 50 or older with HIV.

The chain combines TRBV6-4 with TRBJ2-2; no clear D. Per germline, CDR1 MRHNA and CDR2 SNTAGT. Trimming removed 3 bases at V and 4 bases at J, with 9 bases between. The CDR3 consists of 14 residues. This CDR3 is CASSEVSSTGELFF. CDR3 sequence (DNA): TGTGCCAGCAGTGAGGTTTCTAGCACCGGGGAGCTGTTTTTT.

The CDR3 DNA is TGTGCCACCAGCAGTAGACTAGCGGGGGGGTTAACAGATACGCAGTATTTT. This gives the protein CATSSRLAGGLTDTQYF. This chain uses TRBV15 with TRBJ2-3; 14 bases are a match to TRBD2. The CDR3 runs to 17 residues. With V trimmed by 3 bases and J by 3 bases, 5 bases remained unmatched. Germline V CDR1 and CDR2: LNHNV, YYDKDF (reference sequence).

This chain links TRBV5-1 with TRBJ2-1; possibly TRBD1 for D (6 bases). Germline CDR1 and CDR2: SGHRS and YFSETQ. The germline V and J ends were trimmed by 2 bases and 3 bases, with 12 bases remaining between them. The CDR3 runs 15 residues. The CDR3 sequence: CASSFETGYYNEQFF. The CDR3 DNA sequence: TGCGCCAGCAGCTTCGAGACAGGTTACTACAATGAGCAGTTCTTC.

This chain joins TRBV27 and TRBJ2-5; D is ambiguous. With the DNA end fitting TRBJ2-7 better, the J assignment may be wrong. This CDR3 region has 16 residues. Germline values: CDR1 MNHEY, CDR2 SMNVEV (reference sequence). CDR3 nucleotide sequence: TGTGCCAGCAGTTTATCGACTGTGGGCTACCCTCTCGAGCAGTACTTC. Translated, it gives CASSLSTVGYPLEQYF.

CDR3 in amino acids: CASSLDSFISGNTIYF. In DNA form, the CDR3 reads TGTGCCAGTAGCCTGGACAGCTTTATCTCTGGAAACACCATATATTTT. The chain is built from TRBV19 and TRBJ1-3; D might be TRBD1 (6 bases). Germline loops: CDR1 LNHDA, CDR2 SQIVND (reference sequence). V lost 6 bases and J lost 0, with 15 bases in between. The CDR3 covers 16 residues. Combining the CDR3 with reference TRBV19 and TRBJ1-3 gives the whole variable domain DGGITQSPKYLFRKEGQNVTLSCEQNLNHDAMYWYRQDPGQGLRLIYYSQIVNDFQKGDIAEGYSVSREKKESFPLTVTSAQKNPTAFYLCASSLDSFISGNTIYFGEGSWLTVV.

The V call is TRBV19, the J call TRBJ1-2, with 9 positions matching TRBD1. Germline loops: CDR1 LNHDA, CDR2 SQIVND (reference sequence). V was clipped by 6 bases and J by 9 bases; unmatched bases: 11. The CDR3 totals 14 residues. The CDR3 spells CASRDRDREFCYTF. The CDR3 DNA follows: TGTGCCAGTAGGGACCGGGACAGGGAGTTTTGCTACACCTTC.

The V gene is TRBV10-1, the J gene TRBJ1-1; a weak D match, TRBD1 (6 bases). Trimming removed 0 bases from V and 1 base from J, with 9 bases in between. The CDR3 is made up of 15 amino acids. Germline CDR1 reads WNHNN; CDR2 reads SYGVQD (reference sequence). CDR3 sequence: CASSESPGANTEAFF. DNA for the CDR3: TGCGCCAGCAGTGAGTCTCCAGGGGCGAACACTGAAGCTTTCTTT.

The chain recombines TRBV7-9 with TRBJ2-1; D gene unclear. This CDR3 comprises 17 residues. V was trimmed by 5 bases and J by 0 bases, leaving 17 bases between them. Looked up from germline, CDR1 is SEHNR and CDR2 is FQNEAQ (reference sequence). The CDR3 spells CASSHYPRLSSYNEQFF. DNA of the CDR3: TGTGCCAGCAGCCATTATCCGAGACTTTCCTCCTACAATGAGCAGTTCTTC.

The chain's CDR3 is CASSPWEQYF. The CDR3 DNA reads as TGCGCCAGCAGCCCTTGGGAGCAGTACTTC. The chain employs TRBV5-1 and TRBJ2-7; D remains unclear. Germline V gene sequence: CDR1 SGHRS, CDR2 YFSETQ. V was trimmed by 4 bases and J by 7 bases, leaving 6 bases between them. The CDR3 is made up of 10 amino acids.

This chain uses TRBV6-5 with TRBJ1-2, with D perhaps TRBD1 (5 bases). The V end lost 6 bases, the J end lost 8 bases, and 22 bases lay between the germline ends. This CDR3 has 15 amino acids. CDR1 MNHEY and CDR2 SVGAGI come from the germline V gene. CDR3 in DNA: TGTGCCAGCAGGATGTGGGGAGGGGAGGGTTCCGGCTACACCTTC. This sequence encodes CASRMWGGEGSGYTF.

The chain employs TRBV4-1 and TRBJ1-3; D is ambiguous. The CDR3 runs to 15 residues. The ends were cut back, 1 base at V and 4 bases at J, with 11 bases in the middle. Germline V CDR1 and CDR2: MGHRA, YSYEKL. CDR3 in DNA: TGCGCCAGCAGCCAAGGCCCGGGTTTGGGAAACACCATATATTTT. Amino acids: CASSQGPGLGNTIYF.

This clone was seen only once. The chain links TRBV19 to TRBJ2-3; unclear D gene. Deletions cut 6 bases from V and 3 bases from J, with 22 bases between. The CDR3 totals 17 residues. Germline loops: CDR1 LNHDA, CDR2 SQIVND (reference sequence). CDR3 coding DNA: TGTGCCAGTAGCCAAGAGCTAGTTAGTTCCCGGACAGATACGCAGTATTTT. Translated, it gives CASSQELVSSRTDTQYF.

The gene calls are TRBV18 and TRBJ2-7; TRBD1 aligns across 7 bases. Germline CDR1 reads KGHSH; CDR2 reads LQKENI. Trimming cost V 2 bases and J 6 bases; bases outside gene matches: 7. This CDR3 contains 14 residues. The CDR3 loop is CASSPGQGEREQYF. The CDR3 DNA sequence: TGTGCCAGCTCACCAGGCCAGGGGGAACGCGAGCAGTACTTC.

The chain has TRBV9 and TRBJ1-3; D not resolved. This CDR3 comprises 14 residues. Trimming took 0 bases from V and 4 from J, leaving 8 bases between them. The V gene's germline CDR1 is SGDLS and CDR2 YYNGEE. In DNA, the CDR3 is TGTGCCAGCAGCGTAGAATCAGCGGGAAACACCATATATTTT. Its translation is CASSVESAGNTIYF.

The J gene is TRBJ1-1, the V gene TRBV28, with unresolved D. The germline V gene has CDR1 MDHEN and CDR2 SYDVKM. V lost 6 bases to trimming and J lost 2 bases, with 7 bases between them. The CDR3 has 12 residues. CDR3 loop: CASRGRNTEAFF. The CDR3 DNA is TGTGCCAGCAGAGGCAGAAACACTGAAGCTTTCTTT.

The chain links TRBV9 to TRBJ1-3; D might be TRBD1 (5 bases). The length of the CDR3 is 15 residues. Germline V lookup: CDR1 SGDLS, CDR2 YYNGEE. V was clipped by 7 bases and J by 1 base, with 15 bases between them. The CDR3, as DNA: TGTGCCAGCCGACCGGGGGGGGGATCTGGAAACACCATATATTTT. This codes for CASRPGGGSGNTIYF.

V usage is TRBV7-9 and J usage is TRBJ1-2; 7 nucleotides align to TRBD1. With V trimmed by 1 base and J by 8 bases, 10 bases remained unmatched. Per germline, CDR1 SEHNR and CDR2 FQNEAQ (reference sequence). This CDR3 has 15 amino acids. CDR3 amino acids: CASSLDEGGVRGYTF. For the CDR3, the DNA is TGTGCCAGCAGCTTAGACGAAGGGGGCGTTCGGGGCTACACCTTC.

The chain uses TRBV10-3 and TRBJ1-5; D is ambiguous. Germline values: CDR1 ENHRY, CDR2 SYGVKD. V was pared by 4 bases and J by 0 bases, with 7 bases between. The CDR3 is 14 amino acids. In DNA, the CDR3 is TGTGCCATCAGTGTGGGGAATAGCAATCAGCCCCAGCATTTT. Its translation: CAISVGNSNQPQHF.

The gene calls are TRBV6-6 and TRBJ2-2, with 10 nucleotides matching TRBD2. The CDR3 has 15 residues. V was clipped by 5 bases and J by 7 bases; unmatched bases: 7. CDR1 and CDR2 (germline): MNHNY, SVGAGI (reference sequence). The CDR3 DNA reads TGTGCCAGCAGTGGGCCTAGCGGGGGTAACGGGGAGCTGTTTTTT. It translates to CASSGPSGGNGELFF.

The chain carries TRBV30 and TRBJ2-5, with D unclear. The germline V and J ends were trimmed by 2 bases and 1 base, with 8 bases remaining between them. This CDR3 has 13 residues. Germline lookup yields CDR1 GTSNPN and CDR2 SVGIG (reference sequence). The CDR3 DNA follows: TGTGCCTGGAGTTGGGCCAGCCAAGAGACCCAGTACTTC. It translates to CAWSWASQETQYF.